This T cell receptor (beta chain) was captured by sequencing in a study of blood T cell repertoires in COVID-19. The wider study: Sample material is recorded as cDNA or gDNA derived from T cells, B-cell-depleted T cells, or PBMCs.

Germline CDR1 reads SGDLS; CDR2 reads YYNGEE. V shed 2 bases, J shed 13 bases, and the junction held 6 bases outside the gene matches. This CDR3 spans 13 amino acids. Authors' methods: How many nucleated cells were present was estimated from reference gene primer amplification. The table came from immunoSEQ multiplex PCR; TCRdb's copy has only in-frame clones and leaves some out. The V and J calls and clone size were taken over from that table, and D and trimming were inferred from the DNA. The sample holds roughly 400,000 clones; approximately 85% are singletons and the top ten take over 2%. Categorization into cohorts depended on clinical history that participants reported.

The receptor comes from a woman in her forties with acute COVID-19. The sequencing input was PBMCs or T cells enriched from blood (not recorded which). V and J are TRBV9 and TRBJ1-6; 7 nucleotides agree with TRBD1. The CDR3 loop is CASSVETGIPLHF. CDR3 nucleotides: TGTGCCAGCAGCGTGGAGACAGGGATCCCCCTCCACTTT.